A selection of T cell receptor beta chains follows, all from one sample in a study of T cells in localized non-small cell lung cancer. Some clones are missing from TCRdb's copy, which holds only in-frame ones; the method was immunoSEQ multiplex PCR. The data contain approximately 83,000 clones, approximately 90% of them singletons. The sample was PBMCs, taken before any cancer treatment. These receptors were obtained from a woman between 35 and 70 years old with stage II squamous cell lung carcinoma. Both conserved end residues are part of each CDR3. The D gene is left open where the match is weak. Some rows have no size entry. The others give once, few or many, or a class for an expanded clone.

CDR3nt	CDR3aa	abundance	j_gene	d_gene	v_gene	len
TGCGCCAGCAGCAGCCGGGCAGGGGGCGCCTACAATGAGCAGTTCTTC	CASSSRAGGAYNEQFF	-	TRBJ2-1	TRBD1	TRBV5-1	16
TGTGCCAGCAGCGCGCGGGCAGGGGGATCCTCCAGGATGGACTATGGCTACACCTTC	CASSARAGGSSRMDYGYTF	few	TRBJ1-2	TRBD1	TRBV7-9	19
TGTGCCAGCAGTGAAGGTGGTCGCGAGCAGTTCTTC	CASSEGGREQFF	-	TRBJ2-1	-	TRBV2	12
TGTGCCAGCAGTTCTCCCGGCGGGGAAGGGTCTTACGAGCAGTACTTC	CASSSPGGEGSYEQYF	-	TRBJ2-7	-	TRBV7-9	16
TGCGCCAGCAGCTTGGTCGGGACTAGCGGGGGGAATTACGAGCAGTACTTC	CASSLVGTSGGNYEQYF	-	TRBJ2-7	TRBD2	TRBV5-1	17
TGTGCCAGCAGCTTAGATCCCCCCTCTAGCACAGATACGCAGTATTTT	CASSLDPPSSTDTQYF	once	TRBJ2-3	-	TRBV13	16
TGTGCCAGTAGTATAGAGGGGGGGACCTATGAAGCTTTCTTT	CASSIEGGTYEAFF	once	TRBJ1-1	-	TRBV19	14
TGTGCCGGGACGCTAAGCTCCTATAATTCACCCCTCCACTTT	CAGTLSSYNSPLHF	-	TRBJ1-6	-	TRBV6-6	14
TGTGCCACCATGGGGGACTTATATGGCTACACCTTC	CATMGDLYGYTF	-	TRBJ1-2	-	TRBV19	12
TGTGCCAGCAGCCGACAGGGGGAGGGCTATGGCTACACCTTC	CASSRQGEGYGYTF	-	TRBJ1-2	TRBD1	TRBV7-2	14
TGTGCCAGCAGCCCCCGGGACAGGAGCTACGAGCAGTACTTC	CASSPRDRSYEQYF	-	TRBJ2-7	-	TRBV21-1	14
TGTGCCATCAGTGGTGAAGGGGCTGGGGCCAACGTCCTGACTTTC	CAISGEGAGANVLTF	-	TRBJ2-6	-	TRBV10-3	15